This entry lists 10 T cell receptor beta chains sequenced from one sample in a study of graft-versus-host responses after intestinal transplantation. Processing of graft tissue released intraepithelial and lamina propria lymphocytes. Profiled with immunoSEQ multiplex PCR; TCRdb holds only in-frame clones, not every one. The sample contains some 4,000 clones, 77% of which appear only once. The starting material was ileum tissue, obtained 9 days after transplant. The origin of the receptors is a human patient who received an intestinal transplant, so some T cells may come from the graft donor.

The chain joins TRBV5-6 to TRBJ2-7; D may be TRBD2 (5 bases). The CDR3 is made up of 16 amino acids. Looked up from germline, CDR1 is SGHDT and CDR2 is YYEEEE. The V and J ends lost 1 base and 2 bases respectively, with 16 bases between them. CDR3 residues: CASSLKKRGWAYEQYF. The CDR3 nucleotides are TGTGCCAGCAGCTTGAAGAAACGGGGATGGGCCTACGAGCAGTACTTC.

CDR3: CASSVTANTEAFF. The DNA of the CDR3 is TGCGCCAGCAGCGTGACAGCGAACACTGAAGCTTTCTTT. V usage is TRBV5-1 and J usage is TRBJ1-1; the D gene is possibly TRBD1 (5 bases). The V gene's germline CDR1 is SGHRS and CDR2 YFSETQ. Trimming cost V 4 bases and J 1 base, with 8 bases left between them. This CDR3 is built from 13 residues.

The chain employs TRBV2 and TRBJ2-4, with 11 bases that match TRBD2. The ends lost 7 bases at V and 0 bases at J; junction bases unmatched: 8. This CDR3 has 17 amino acids. Germline CDR1 is SNHLY and CDR2 is FYNNEI. In DNA form, the CDR3 reads TGTGCCAGCACCGGGGGACTAGCGGAAATAGCCAAAAACATTCAGTACTTC. It translates to CASTGGLAEIAKNIQYF.

The CDR3 nucleotides are TGTGCCAGCAGCCAATCAAGCGGGGGCGGCAGGGCCCAAGAGACCCAGTACTTC. It codes for CASSQSSGGGRAQETQYF. The chain carries TRBV4-2 and TRBJ2-5, with 8 bases identical to TRBD2. The CDR3 is made up of 18 amino acids. Germline V gene sequence: CDR1 LGHNA, CDR2 YNFKEQ. The J segment lost 1 base and the V segment lost 2 bases, leaving 12 bases of the junction unmatched.

This clone was recorded only once. The chain carries TRBV25-1 and TRBJ2-1; 7 bases align to TRBD1. Per the germline V gene, CDR1 is MGHDK and CDR2 is SYGVNS. Trimming cost V 1 base and J 8 bases; bases outside gene matches: 8. The CDR3 is 15 amino acids. The CDR3 DNA follows: TGTGCCAGCAGTGAATCTGAGACAGGGATGGATGAGCAGTTCTTC. Translation: CASSESETGMDEQFF.

CDR3 protein: CASSVGGFPYEQYF. As DNA, the CDR3 is TGTGCCAGCAGCGTTGGAGGGTTCCCCTACGAGCAGTACTTC. The chain carries TRBV9 and TRBJ2-7; the D gene is possibly TRBD2 (6 bases). There are 14 residues in the CDR3. Germline V CDR1 and CDR2: SGDLS, YYNGEE. Trimming took off 2 bases at V and 2 bases at J, with 11 bases between the two ends.

This chain uses TRBV7-9 with TRBJ2-7, with 8 bases fitting TRBD1. CDR1 SEHNR and CDR2 FQNEAQ come from the germline V gene (reference sequence). The CDR3 covers 18 residues. Trimming cost V 5 bases and J 1 base; bases outside gene matches: 16. The CDR3 DNA is TGTGCCAGCAGCCCGGTTTCCTTGTTGACAGGGGCTTCCTACGAGCAGTACTTC. Encoded protein: CASSPVSLLTGASYEQYF.

This clone appeared once. The V gene is TRBV5-4, the J gene TRBJ2-1, with D possibly being TRBD1 (6 bases). V was pared by 2 bases and J by 6 bases, with 12 bases between. In germline, CDR1 is SGHNT, CDR2 YYREEE (reference sequence). The CDR3 runs 14 residues. CDR3 bases: TGTGCCAGCAGCTTTAGGACAGCCTCCAATGAGCAGTTCTTC. Translation gives CASSFRTASNEQFF.

The J gene is TRBJ2-6, the V gene TRBV6-1, with 10 bases fitting TRBD1. J lost 0 bases, V lost 9 bases, and 2 bases had no gene match. This CDR3 spans 15 amino acids. Germline V gives CDR1 MNHNS, CDR2 SASEGT. The CDR3 sequence: CASRTGGSGANVLTF. CDR3 in DNA: TGTGCCAGTCGGACAGGGGGCTCTGGGGCCAACGTCCTGACTTTC.

This chain uses TRBV7-9 with TRBJ2-3; D is unclear. The CDR3 consists of 13 residues. V lost 5 bases, J lost 0 bases, and 6 bases lay in between. The V gene's germline CDR1 is SEHNR and CDR2 FQNEAQ (reference sequence). The CDR3 DNA reads as TGTGCCAGCAGCCTAGGGAGCACAGATACGCAGTATTTT. Translating gives CASSLGSTDTQYF.